This T cell receptor beta chain derives from a study of blood T cell repertoires in COVID-19. Overall study: Some COVID-19 samples were acute and others convalescent; all came from the United States, Italy and Spain. PBMCs, B-cell-depleted T cells, or T cells provided the cDNA or gDNA that made up the material.

Trimming cost V 1 base and J 4 bases; bases outside gene matches: 2. Germline assignment: CDR1 SEHNR and CDR2 FQNEAQ (reference sequence). This CDR3 is built from 15 residues. In the original processing: Scientists estimated how many nucleated cells there were by amplifying reference gene primers. TCRdb's table, derived via immunoSEQ multiplex PCR, lists solely in-frame clones and lacks some. V and J calls and clone size follow that table, whereas D and trimming were derived from the DNA. The sample consists of 410,000 or so clones, 89% of them appearing once. The sample comprised peripheral blood. The chain joins TRBV7-9 to TRBJ2-1, with 9 bases aligning to TRBD2. The clonotype comes from a woman aged 40 to 50 with COVID-19, enrolled during active disease. DNA of the CDR3: TGTGCCAGCAGCTTAGGCGGGAGGGCTTACAATGAGCAGTTCTTC. This encodes CASSLGGRAYNEQFF.